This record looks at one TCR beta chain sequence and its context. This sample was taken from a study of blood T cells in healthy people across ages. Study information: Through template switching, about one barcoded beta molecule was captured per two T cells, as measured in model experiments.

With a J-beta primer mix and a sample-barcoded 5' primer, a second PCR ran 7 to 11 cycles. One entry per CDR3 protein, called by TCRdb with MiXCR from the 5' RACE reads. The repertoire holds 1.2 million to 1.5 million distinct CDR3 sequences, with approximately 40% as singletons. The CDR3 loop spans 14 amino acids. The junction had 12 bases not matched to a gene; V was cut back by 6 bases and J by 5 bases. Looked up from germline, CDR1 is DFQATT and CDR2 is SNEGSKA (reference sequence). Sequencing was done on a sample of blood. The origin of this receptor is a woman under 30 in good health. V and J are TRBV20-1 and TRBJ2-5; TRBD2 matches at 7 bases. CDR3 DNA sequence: TGCAGTGCCGTCTGGCGGGAGCGGAGGGAGACCCAGTACTTC. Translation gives CSAVWRERRETQYF.